This T cell receptor (beta chain) was retrieved from a study of T cell changes during pregnancy in multiple sclerosis. The protocol was immunoSEQ multiplex PCR, while the TCRdb copy is restricted to in-frame clones and leaves out a portion. The data contain tens of thousands of clones, over 90% of them singletons. V lost 2 bases and J lost 7; bases outside the gene matches: 10. The germline gives CDR1 MGHRA, CDR2 YSYEKL. The CDR3 runs to 16 residues. This chain joins TRBV4-1 and TRBJ1-5; TRBD1 matches at 8 bases. This sequence was found in a female donor with multiple sclerosis, enrolled in a pregnancy study. Sequenced here: peripheral blood, sampled in the third trimester of pregnancy. CDR3 DNA: TGCGCCAGCAGCCAACTTTGGACAGGGCCGGGCCAGCCCCAGCATTTT. As protein: CASSQLWTGPGQPQHF.